This T cell receptor (beta chain) was sequenced during a study of radiotherapy plus CTLA-4 blockade in lung cancer. Method: immunoSEQ multiplex PCR; TCRdb's copy keeps in-frame clones and lacks some. The profile shows about 86,000 clones, roughly four fifths of them singletons. Trimming left V 4 bases short and J 2 bases short, with 6 bases between. The CDR3 runs to 14 residues. The V gene's germline CDR1 is SGHAT and CDR2 FQNNGV. The sequence derives from a human donor with non-small cell lung cancer who had stable disease on radiotherapy plus ipilimumab. The gene calls are TRBV11-2 and TRBJ1-6; D gene ambiguous. The sample was peripheral blood, taken from a patient treated with radiotherapy plus ipilimumab. In DNA form, the CDR3 reads TGTGCCAGCAGCTCCGCCGCCTATAATTCACCCCTCCACTTT. This encodes CASSSAAYNSPLHF.